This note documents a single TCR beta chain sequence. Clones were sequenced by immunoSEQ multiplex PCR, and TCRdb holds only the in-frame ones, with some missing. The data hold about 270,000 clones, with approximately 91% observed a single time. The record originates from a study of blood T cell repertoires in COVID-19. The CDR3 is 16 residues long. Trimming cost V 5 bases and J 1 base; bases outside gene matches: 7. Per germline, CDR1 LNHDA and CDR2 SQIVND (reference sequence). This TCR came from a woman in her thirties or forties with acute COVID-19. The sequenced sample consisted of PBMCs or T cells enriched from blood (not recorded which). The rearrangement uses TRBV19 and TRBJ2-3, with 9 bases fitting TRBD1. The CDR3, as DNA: TGTGCCAGTAGTGATAACAGGGGGCAGGGCACAGATACGCAGTATTTT. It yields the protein CASSDNRGQGTDTQYF.